The 5 T cell receptor beta chains below were found in one sample sequenced in a study of blood T cell repertoires in COVID-19. Some clones are missing from TCRdb's copy, which holds only in-frame ones; the method was immunoSEQ multiplex PCR. In the table there are some 450,000 clones, around 90% of which are singletons. The sequencing sample was made of peripheral blood. These receptors came from a young man with COVID-19, enrolled during active disease.

The rearrangement links TRBV28 to TRBJ1-3; 10 bases align to TRBD1. This CDR3 has 17 residues. Germline values: CDR1 MDHEN, CDR2 SYDVKM. Trimming at V came to 6 bases and at J to 3 bases, leaving 11 bases not matched to a gene. CDR3 protein: CASRSPSGTGVGNTIYF. As DNA, the CDR3 is TGTGCCAGCAGATCCCCTTCCGGGACAGGGGTTGGAAACACCATATATTTT.

This clone was recorded once. The chain has TRBV6-2 or TRBV6-3 and TRBJ2-4; 7 bases agree with TRBD2. The CDR3 sequence is 16 residues long. Germline CDR1 and CDR2: MNHEY and SVGEGT. Unmatched junction bases numbered 15, after V lost 6 bases and J lost 7 bases. This chain's CDR3 is CASSRAGTTPWNIQYF. For the CDR3, the DNA is TGTGCCAGCAGCCGCGCGGGGACTACCCCGTGGAACATTCAGTACTTC.

The V call is TRBV7-9, the J call TRBJ2-1, with 7 bases matching TRBD1. The CDR3 covers 15 residues. The germline V gene encodes CDR1 SEHNR and CDR2 FQNEAQ (reference sequence). Trimming removed 1 base from V and 4 bases from J; junction bases left unmatched: 4. The CDR3 bases are TGTGCCAGCAGCTTAGGAACAGGGGATTACAATGAGCAGTTCTTC. Translation gives CASSLGTGDYNEQFF.

V and J are TRBV6-6 and TRBJ2-1, with 10 bases matching TRBD2. This CDR3 has 16 amino acids. Germline V gene lookup returns CDR1 MNHNY and CDR2 SVGAGI (reference sequence). The V segment lost 5 bases and the J segment 0 bases; nucleotides outside the gene matches: 4. CDR3 DNA sequence: TGTGCCAGCAGTGCCGGACTAGCGGCCTCCTACAATGAGCAGTTCTTC. Encoded protein: CASSAGLAASYNEQFF.

J is TRBJ1-2 and V is TRBV7-9, with D unclear. Germline CDR1 is SEHNR and CDR2 is FQNEAQ (reference sequence). CDR3 length: 14 amino acids. The V end lost 5 bases, the J end lost 0 bases, and 10 bases lay between the germline ends. For the CDR3, the DNA is TGTGCCAGCAGCCCGATGTTAGCTAACTATGGCTACACCTTC. This gives the protein CASSPMLANYGYTF.